This section outlines one TCR beta chain sequence together with its context. Its antigen is undetermined. This record comes from a study of monozygotic twins with inflammatory bowel disease. Eight distinct reactions (per sample) were used to make the cDNA. TCRdb reworked the 5' RACE reads into one entry per CDR3 protein, no DNA. The repertoire table contains 85,000 to 110,000 distinct CDR3 sequences. Study-level points and caveats: No difference in repertoire similarity was seen between concordant and discordant twins, possibly because power was limited.

CDR3 length: 15 amino acids. The germline CDR1 and CDR2 sequences are MNHEY and SVGEGT. Every donor provided one blood sample measuring 2.5 to 3 ml. RNA in its total form was extracted from whole blood, and T cells were not sorted. The chain recombines TRBV6-2 or TRBV6-3 with TRBJ2-1; the TRBD1 assignment by TCRdb is unverifiable without DNA. Sequenced material: blood. The sequence came from a human donor with ulcerative colitis or Crohn's disease, or a healthy co-twin of an affected twin (not recorded which). CDR3: CASSYGAGFYNEQFF.